A selection of T cell receptor beta chains follows, all from one sample in a study of STAT5B mutations in CD4+ large granular lymphocyte leukemia. The assay was immunoSEQ multiplex PCR, and TCRdb's table has in-frame clones only and misses some. In the table there are nearly 35,000 clones, about 65% of which are singletons. What was sequenced was CD4+ T cells from blood buffy coats. These TCRs come from a human donor in good health. Both conserved end residues are part of each CDR3. A D gene is named only where the DNA matches it firmly. Not all rows give a size; the values are once, few, many and, for expanded clones, a class.

d_call	v_call	j_call	clone_size	cdr3_nt	cdr3_aa
.	TRBV6-6	TRBJ1-2	few	TGTGCCAGCAGTTACTCCAACTATGGCTACACCTTC	CASSYSNYGYTF
.	TRBV19	TRBJ1-3	.	TGTGCCACCAAGGGACTAGCCTCTGGAAACACCATATATTTT	CATKGLASGNTIYF
TRBD1	TRBV19	TRBJ1-1	.	TGTGCCAGTAATGACAGGGGGTATATTACTGAAGCTTTCTTT	CASNDRGYITEAFF
TRBD2	TRBV7-9	TRBJ2-1	.	TGTGCCAGCGGAGCCGGGTTGGTCGCGGGGGGGAACAATGAGCAGTTCTTC	CASGAGLVAGGNNEQFF
.	TRBV20-1	TRBJ1-1	.	TGCAGTGTCGCGGTTTGGACTGAAGCTTTCTTT	CSVAVWTEAFF
TRBD1	TRBV7-9	TRBJ1-5	few	TGTGCCAGCAGCTACGGGACAGGGGGCAATCAGCCCCAGCATTTT	CASSYGTGGNQPQHF
TRBD2	TRBV7-2	TRBJ2-1	.	TGTGCCAGCAGCACCTATCTAGCGGGGGTGAATGAGCAGTTCTTC	CASSTYLAGVNEQFF
.	TRBV9	TRBJ2-5	.	TGTGCCAGCAGCCCGGAACCATACGGGGGAGAGACCCAGTACTTC	CASSPEPYGGETQYF
TRBD1	TRBV7-2	TRBJ1-5	.	TGTGCCAGCAGCCCGCGGACAGGGGTAATGCGACAGCCCCAGCATTTT	CASSPRTGVMRQPQHF
.	TRBV10-3	TRBJ2-1	.	TGTGCCACCAGGGGGGAGGCCTCCTACAATGAGCAGTTCTTC	CATRGEASYNEQFF
.	TRBV15	TRBJ1-2	.	TGTGCCACCAGCAGAGAGGGAAACCCTAGCTATGGCTACACCTTC	CATSREGNPSYGYTF
TRBD2	TRBV7-9	TRBJ2-3	.	TGTGCCAGCACCGAGCGGGGGGGAGGTGGGGATACGCAGTATTTT	CASTERGGGGDTQYF
.	TRBV29-1	TRBJ1-1	few	TGCAGCGCGGGCTGGGCGGGGAACACTGAAGCTTTCTTT	CSAGWAGNTEAFF
TRBD1	TRBV7-9	TRBJ1-1	.	TGTGCCAGCAGCTTAGGCCAGGGGGGCAGCGGTGAAGCTTTCTTT	CASSLGQGGSGEAFF
.	TRBV10-3	TRBJ1-1	once	TGTGCCATCAGTGAGTCGCCAGGGAGGGTTGCGAACACTGAAGCTTTCTTT	CAISESPGRVANTEAFF
.	TRBV11-3	TRBJ1-1	.	TGTGCCAGCAGCTTGGGTTTTAAGGCTTTCTTT	CASSLGFKAFF
.	TRBV10-1	TRBJ1-1	.	TGCGCCAGCAGTGGTACAGGGAACCTAAACGCTGAAGCTTTCTTT	CASSGTGNLNAEAFF
.	TRBV9	TRBJ1-4	.	TGTGCCAGCAGCGTCTGGGGGCAAAGCAATGAAAAACTGTTTTTT	CASSVWGQSNEKLFF
.	TRBV11-3	TRBJ1-5	.	TGTGCCAGCAGCTTAGATTACGGTCAGCCCCAGCATTTT	CASSLDYGQPQHF
TRBD1	TRBV5-1	TRBJ1-1	.	TGCGCCAGCAGCACCGGGGACAGGGGTACTGAAGCTTTCTTT	CASSTGDRGTEAFF
.	TRBV7-6	TRBJ1-4	once	TGTGCCAGCAGCTTAAGGGGGGGCCAGGTAGAAAAACTGTTTTTT	CASSLRGGQVEKLFF
.	TRBV7-9	TRBJ2-7	.	TGTGCCAGCAGCTTAGGGGGGGAACGCGAGCAGTACTTC	CASSLGGEREQYF
.	TRBV7-9	TRBJ1-3	.	TGTGCCAGCAGCCGCGGTGGGGAAGGAAACACCATATATTTT	CASSRGGEGNTIYF
.	TRBV7-8	TRBJ1-2	.	TGTGCCAGCAGCTTTACCGGGACGCCTAACTATGGCTACACCTTC	CASSFTGTPNYGYTF
.	TRBV15	TRBJ1-6	few	TGTGCCACCAGCAGAGATAGGGGAAGGGGATTGTTCCACTTT	CATSRDRGRGLFHF
.	TRBV18	TRBJ1-1	few	TGTGCCAGCTCACAGGAGAGTTTGGCTCCGTGGAACACTGAAGCTTTCTTT	CASSQESLAPWNTEAFF
.	TRBV28	TRBJ1-3	few	TGTGCCAGCAGCTCGCCGACGGCCCCTGATGGAAACACCATATATTTT	CASSSPTAPDGNTIYF
TRBD1	TRBV5-1	TRBJ2-2	.	TGCGCCAGCAGCTCGGACAGGGGCAACACCGGGGAGCTGTTTTTT	CASSSDRGNTGELFF
.	TRBV7-2	TRBJ2-5	.	TGTGCCAGCAGTAGCACTAGTCGGGAGACCCAGTACTTC	CASSSTSRETQYF
TRBD1	TRBV27	TRBJ2-2	.	TGTGCCAGCAGTTTATCGGGGTGGTCGGGACAGGTGAACACCGGGGAGCTGTTTTTT	CASSLSGWSGQVNTGELFF
.	TRBV29-1	TRBJ1-2	.	TGCAGCGCTGGACAGAGCGATGGCTACACCTTC	CSAGQSDGYTF
TRBD1	TRBV19	TRBJ2-7	.	TGTGCCAGTAGACACAGGGGTTCCCACGAGCAGTACTTC	CASRHRGSHEQYF
.	TRBV7-9	TRBJ1-3	once	TGTGCCAGCAGCCCCCCGGGGTGGGGTGGAAACACCATATATTTT	CASSPPGWGGNTIYF
TRBD1	TRBV7-6	TRBJ2-7	few	TGTGCCAGCAGCAGAGGGTCGGGACAGCACTACGAGCAGTACTTC	CASSRGSGQHYEQYF
TRBD1	TRBV29-1	TRBJ1-1	.	TGCAGCGTTGGGGACAGGACGGGGACTGAAGCTTTCTTT	CSVGDRTGTEAFF
.	TRBV7-9	TRBJ2-5	.	TGTGCCAGCAGCTCGACGGTACAAGAGACCCAGTACTTC	CASSSTVQETQYF
.	TRBV7-9	TRBJ1-1	few	TGTGCCAGCATCTGGGGGCAGGGAGAGGACACTGAAGCTTTCTTT	CASIWGQGEDTEAFF
.	TRBV7-2	TRBJ2-7	.	TGTGCCAGCAGCTTAAACCTCGCGGTCGCCGAGCAGTACTTC	CASSLNLAVAEQYF
.	TRBV7-9	TRBJ2-5	.	TGTGCCAGCAGCTTAGCTAGCGGTTACCAAGAGACCCAGTACTTC	CASSLASGYQETQYF
.	TRBV5-6	TRBJ2-3	.	TGTGCCAGCAGTCTAAGGGGGGGAGCCACAGATACGCAGTATTTT	CASSLRGGATDTQYF
.	TRBV11-2	TRBJ1-1	few	TGTGCCAGCAGCTTAGATCGGGTTTACTCCGGGGCTTTCTTT	CASSLDRVYSGAFF
.	TRBV7-9	TRBJ2-3	.	TGTGCCAGCAGCTTAGGAGCGGGCACAGATACGCAGTATTTT	CASSLGAGTDTQYF
.	TRBV14	TRBJ1-1	.	TGTGCCAGCAGCGGGGGACTGGGCCTTGAAGCTTTCTTT	CASSGGLGLEAFF
.	TRBV5-1	TRBJ1-6	.	TGCGCCAGCAGCCCCTCCCAAGCGAGCTCCTATAATTCACCCCTCCACTTT	CASSPSQASSYNSPLHF
.	TRBV5-6	TRBJ1-5	.	TGTGCCAGCAGCTTGGTGGGCGGTAATCAGCCCCAGCATTTT	CASSLVGGNQPQHF
.	TRBV6-5	TRBJ2-5	.	TGTGCCAGCAGTCTCTTCGGGGGTGAAGAGACCCAGTACTTC	CASSLFGGEETQYF
TRBD1	TRBV5-1	TRBJ1-2	.	TGCGCCAGCAGCTCGGGACAGGGGGCGATAGGCTACACCTTC	CASSSGQGAIGYTF
.	TRBV27	TRBJ2-5	.	TGTGCCAGCAGGGGGGTTGGGGTAGGTGAAGAGACCCAGTACTTC	CASRGVGVGEETQYF
.	TRBV13	TRBJ2-1	once	TGTGCCAGCAGACCCGAGGCGGTTCCCTACAATGAGCAGTTCTTC	CASRPEAVPYNEQFF